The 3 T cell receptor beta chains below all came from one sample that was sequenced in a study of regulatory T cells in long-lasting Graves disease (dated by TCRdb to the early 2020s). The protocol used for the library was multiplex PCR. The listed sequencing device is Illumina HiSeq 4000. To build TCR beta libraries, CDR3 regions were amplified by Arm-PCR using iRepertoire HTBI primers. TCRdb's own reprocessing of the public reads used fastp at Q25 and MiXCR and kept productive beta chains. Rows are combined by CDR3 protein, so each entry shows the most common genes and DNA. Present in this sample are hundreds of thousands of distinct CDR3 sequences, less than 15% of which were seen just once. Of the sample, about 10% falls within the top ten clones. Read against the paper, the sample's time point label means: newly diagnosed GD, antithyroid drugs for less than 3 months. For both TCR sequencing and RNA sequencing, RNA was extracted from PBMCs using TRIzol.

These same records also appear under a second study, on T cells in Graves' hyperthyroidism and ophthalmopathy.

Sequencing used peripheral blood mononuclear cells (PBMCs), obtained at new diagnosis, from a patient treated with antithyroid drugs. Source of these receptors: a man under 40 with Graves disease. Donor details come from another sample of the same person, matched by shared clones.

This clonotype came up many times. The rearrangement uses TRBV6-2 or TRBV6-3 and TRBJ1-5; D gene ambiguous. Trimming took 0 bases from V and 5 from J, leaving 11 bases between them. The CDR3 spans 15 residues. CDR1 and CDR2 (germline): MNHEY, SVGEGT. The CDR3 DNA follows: TGTGCCAGCAGTTACTCGAGCGCGGGATATCAGCCCCAGCATTTT. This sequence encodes CASSYSSAGYQPQHF.

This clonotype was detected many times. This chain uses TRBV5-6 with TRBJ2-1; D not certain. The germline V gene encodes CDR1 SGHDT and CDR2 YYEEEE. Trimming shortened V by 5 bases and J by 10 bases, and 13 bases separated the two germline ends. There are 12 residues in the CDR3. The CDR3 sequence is CASSFTVGEQFF. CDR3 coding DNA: TGTGCCAGCAGTTTCACGGTCGGGGAGCAGTTCTTC.

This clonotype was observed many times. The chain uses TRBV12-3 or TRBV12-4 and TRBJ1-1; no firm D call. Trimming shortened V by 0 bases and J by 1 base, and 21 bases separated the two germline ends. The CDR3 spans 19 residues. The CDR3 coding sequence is TGTGCCAGCAGTTTAGCTGCTTTCTTCGTGGGGTCCTCGAACACTGAAGCTTTCTTT. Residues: CASSLAAFFVGSSNTEAFF.